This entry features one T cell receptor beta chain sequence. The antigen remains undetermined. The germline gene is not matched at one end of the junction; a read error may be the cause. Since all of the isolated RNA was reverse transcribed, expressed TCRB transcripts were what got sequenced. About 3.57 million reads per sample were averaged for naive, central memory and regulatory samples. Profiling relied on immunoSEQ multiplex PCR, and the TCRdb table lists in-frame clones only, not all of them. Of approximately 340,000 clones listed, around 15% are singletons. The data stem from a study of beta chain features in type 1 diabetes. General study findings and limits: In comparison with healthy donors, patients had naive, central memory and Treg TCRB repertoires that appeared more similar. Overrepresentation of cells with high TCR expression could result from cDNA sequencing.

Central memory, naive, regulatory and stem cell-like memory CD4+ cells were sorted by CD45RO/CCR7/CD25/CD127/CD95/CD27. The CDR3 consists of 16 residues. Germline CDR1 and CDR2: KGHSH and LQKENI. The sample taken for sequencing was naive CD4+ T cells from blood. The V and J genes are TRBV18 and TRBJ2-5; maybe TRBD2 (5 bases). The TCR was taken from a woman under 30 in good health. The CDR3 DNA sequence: TGTGCCAGCCCACCTAGTGGAGCGGCGTACCAAGAGACCCAGTACTTC. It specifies CASPPSGAAYQETQYF.